This paragraph reports one TCR beta chain. The antigen is undetermined. This CDR3 contains 13 residues. V was clipped by 5 bases and J by 10 bases, with 18 bases between them. Germline-derived CDR1 and CDR2 are SGDLS and YYNGEE. The data derive from a study of cytomegalovirus exposure and HLA in healthy donors. Study results and limitations: Reports state that TCR beta sequences accurately predicted most subjects' HLA-A and HLA-B alleles.

Use of 60 Vbeta and 13 Jbeta primers characterized the PCR. Clones were sequenced by immunoSEQ multiplex PCR, and TCRdb holds only the in-frame ones, with some missing. In total, the table holds approximately 50,000 clones. This clonotype was sampled from a male donor in good health and CMV-seropositive. The chain recombines TRBV9 with TRBJ1-2; no reliable D call. The source material was PBMCs. In nucleotides, the CDR3 is TGTGCCAGCAGGGAACCTGGTCTGGGAGACTACACCTTC. Translated: CASREPGLGDYTF.